Ten or more counts support the clone carrying this TCR beta chain. The antigen is not known. TCRdb recomputed calls from the 5' RACE reads with MiXCR, one row per CDR3 protein. The profile shows a few hundred thousand distinct CDR3 sequences, around 15% of them singletons. This CDR3 spans 14 amino acids. The V end was cut by 3 bases, the J end by 4 bases, with 11 bases between. CDR1 SEHNR and CDR2 FQNEAQ come from the germline V gene (reference sequence). The sample comes from a study of T-cell memory formation after mild COVID-19. Study findings and constraints: A second wave expanding day 15 to 37 was CD4+-biased; contracting clones were balanced. For contracting clones, CD4+ ones sat mainly in CM and EM, CD8+ in EMRA. Some clones that responded were present in memory (sampled pre-infection), which suggests cross-reactive memory joined.

The sample consisted of PBMCs or a T cell subset sorted from them (not recorded which). The TCR was taken from a man between 18 and 29 years old who had mild COVID-19 (a few samples of this study predate the infection). Cell type and time point are not known. The chain employs TRBV7-9 and TRBJ2-3; a weak D match, TRBD2 (6 bases). This CDR3 is CASSFVGGPDTQYF. For the CDR3, the DNA is TGTGCCAGCAGCTTCGTGGGGGGACCAGATACGCAGTATTTT.